Sequencing of this TCR beta chain was carried out in a study of blood T cells in healthy people across ages. Findings and limits, study-wide: Age brought a roughly linear fall in TCR beta diversity measured per million T cells.

The CDR3 contains 15 residues. Germline-derived CDR1 and CDR2 are SGHAT and FQNNGV. Trimming removed 1 base from V and 7 bases from J, with 15 bases in between. It was with a sample-barcoded 5' primer and a J-beta primer mix that a second PCR of roughly 7 to 12 cycles was run. Tags on each cDNA molecule came from a template-switch adaptor with 12 random nucleotides. TCRdb recomputed calls from the 5' RACE reads with MiXCR, one row per CDR3 protein. The repertoire includes fewer than 1,000,000 distinct CDR3 sequences, 46% of them detected once, and 15% to 20% sits in the top ten. This clonotype was recorded only once. The antigen is undetermined. Healthy Russian Caucasian donors spanned ages roughly 6 to 100 years. The authors drew 8.5 to 10 milliliters of peripheral blood from each donor.

The material sequenced was blood. The J gene is TRBJ2-3, the V gene TRBV11-2, with D perhaps TRBD2 (5 bases). The sequence was obtained from an elderly man in good health. DNA for the CDR3: TGTGCCAGCAGCTTAGCGGCGGTCCCCGGGAATACGCAGTATTTT. Translated: CASSLAAVPGNTQYF.